Listed below are T cell receptor beta chains from one sample, sequenced in a study of monozygotic twins with inflammatory bowel disease. With the 5' RACE reads reprocessed, TCRdb shows one record per CDR3 protein and no DNA. Seen in this sample are about 160,000 distinct CDR3 sequences; the ten most common clones hold around 2.8%. The sequencing sample was made of blood. These receptor sequences come from a human donor with ulcerative colitis or Crohn's disease, or a healthy co-twin of an affected twin (not recorded which). CDR3s include the opening cysteine and the closing phenylalanine or tryptophan.

j_call	v_call	cdr3_aa
TRBJ1-5	TRBV7-8	CASTELTGTNQPQHF
TRBJ2-1	TRBV5-1	CASSLGGAGKSYNEQFF
TRBJ2-7	TRBV10-2	CASSGGLAAYEQYF
TRBJ2-1	TRBV6-1	CASRPGLAGVLNEQFF
TRBJ1-5	TRBV28	CASNWGDNQPQHF
TRBJ1-1	TRBV11-2	CASSLRGLNTEAFF
TRBJ1-5	TRBV20-1	CSAIPGQGNQPQHF
TRBJ2-2	TRBV11-2	CASSLEVGTDLNTGELFF
TRBJ2-5	TRBV29-1	CSVDHYQETQYF
TRBJ2-3	TRBV5-1	CASSLDLAGGDTQYF
TRBJ2-1	TRBV6-5	CASSSRERNNEQFF
TRBJ1-2	TRBV28	CASSPTGGWAGYTF
TRBJ2-7	TRBV4-3	CASSQVHSSYEQYF
TRBJ2-7	TRBV18	CASSPPKGEQYF
TRBJ2-7	TRBV27	CASSFGGLAGREQYF
TRBJ1-5	TRBV6-5	CASQTYSNQPQHF
TRBJ1-5	TRBV20-1	CSAPQTARNQPQHF
TRBJ2-3	TRBV4-3	CASSQETASTDTQYF
TRBJ2-6	TRBV7-9	CASNYRGRGANVLTF
TRBJ2-5	TRBV5-1	CASSLVHLGESQYF
TRBJ2-7	TRBV10-3	CAISDPFLGDSYEQYF
TRBJ1-1	TRBV5-4	CASSLGLTGDTEAFF
TRBJ1-5	TRBV12-3/TRBV12-4	CASRGERRDQPQHF
TRBJ2-3	TRBV24-1	CATSEYRGLGDTQYF
TRBJ2-1	TRBV14	CASSRLPSGRNEQFF
TRBJ2-2	TRBV5-1	CASSTGQGGTGELFF
TRBJ2-5	TRBV10-3	CAIGSVVGGQETQYF
TRBJ1-2	TRBV24-1	CATSFEGYGYTF
TRBJ2-1	TRBV7-3	CASSLAGNSYNEQFF
TRBJ2-2	TRBV5-1	CASSSGTLNTGELFF
TRBJ2-1	TRBV28	CASTRGAGAIYNEQFF
TRBJ2-1	TRBV4-3	CASTPGIHNNEQFF
TRBJ2-2	TRBV15	CATSRGVGQPGTGELFF
TRBJ2-7	TRBV2	CASRKGVYEQYF
TRBJ2-3	TRBV7-6	CASGLAPDTQYF
TRBJ2-1	TRBV4-1	CASSRDNPAKAINEQFF
TRBJ2-6	TRBV18	CASSPTTGLTGANVLTF
TRBJ2-3	TRBV5-1	CASSSRTDTQYF
TRBJ1-1	TRBV4-1	CASSQPLTGLGNTEAFF
TRBJ1-1	TRBV27	CASSSGMNRGYTEAFF
TRBJ2-1	TRBV7-8	CASSSRTSEFSYNEQFF
TRBJ1-5	TRBV7-6	CASSFSQGEQPQHF
TRBJ2-1	TRBV5-4	CASSWGTSGTLDEQFF
TRBJ1-5	TRBV5-1	CASSPGTGVLNQPQHF
TRBJ2-1	TRBV6-4	CASSEGGVDEQFF
TRBJ2-6	TRBV6-5	CASSYSLTGRSGANVLTF
TRBJ2-7	TRBV24-1	CATSDTSGRNYEQYF
TRBJ1-1	TRBV19	CASSQDTYTEAFF
TRBJ2-6	TRBV12-3/TRBV12-4	CASSLATPDSGANVLTF
TRBJ1-5	TRBV29-1	CSVGGTANSNQPQHF
TRBJ1-5	TRBV12-3/TRBV12-4	CASRAGTGGGNQPQHF
TRBJ2-1	TRBV23-1	CATGGVGEQFF
TRBJ2-7	TRBV5-1	CASSLGTGLEQYF